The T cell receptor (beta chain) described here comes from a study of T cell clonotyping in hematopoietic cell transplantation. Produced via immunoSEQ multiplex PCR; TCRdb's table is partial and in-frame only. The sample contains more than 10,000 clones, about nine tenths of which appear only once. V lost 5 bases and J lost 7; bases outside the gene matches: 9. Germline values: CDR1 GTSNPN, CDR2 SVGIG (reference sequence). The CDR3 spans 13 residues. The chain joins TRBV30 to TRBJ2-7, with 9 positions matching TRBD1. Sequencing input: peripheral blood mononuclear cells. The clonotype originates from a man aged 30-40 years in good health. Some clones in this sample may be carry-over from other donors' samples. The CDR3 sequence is CAWDGAGTGEQYF. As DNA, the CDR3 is TGTGCCTGGGACGGTGCGGGGACAGGGGAGCAGTACTTC.